This T cell receptor (beta chain) derives from a study of blood T cells in healthy people across ages. Study-level results: Investigators treated diversity estimates from one million T cells as underestimates.

The second PCR ran about 7 to 12 cycles with a sample-barcoded 5' primer and J-beta primers. TCRdb called the 5' RACE reads again in MiXCR, with one record for every CDR3 protein. The table shows some 1.5 million distinct CDR3 sequences, with approximately 30% occurring only once. CDR3 length: 15 residues. Germline CDR1 SGHTA, CDR2 FQGNSA. Trimming took off 1 base at V and 5 bases at J, with 14 bases between the two ends. In its sample, this clonotype was seen a few times. Its antigen is still unknown. The sample was blood. The rearrangement uses TRBV7-2 and TRBJ2-5; TRBD2 is a possible D gene (7 bases). The TCR comes from a woman aged 25 to 39 in good health. The CDR3, as DNA: TGTGCCAGCAGCTTAGGGGGGGGCGATGTGGAGACCCAGTACTTC. Its protein product is CASSLGGGDVETQYF.